This entry is about one T cell receptor (beta chain). Antigen specificity is unknown. The CDR3 consists of 18 residues. CDR1 is MGHRA and CDR2 is YSYEKL in the germline V gene. V lost 0 bases and J lost 0, with 18 bases in between. The assay was immunoSEQ multiplex PCR, and TCRdb's table has in-frame clones only and misses some. The sample lists some 43,000 clones, about 86% seen once, with about a third in the top ten. This sample was included in a study of OX40 agonist ivuxolimab in advanced cancers. Study context: Patient treatment consisted of intravenous ivuxolimab administration every 2 weeks at 0.01 to 10 mg/kg. Study-level points and caveats: The average count of expanded clones was higher among CD8+ T cells than among CD4+.

This sequence originates from an adult with an advanced solid tumor such as melanoma, head and neck, liver or kidney cancer. The chain combines TRBV4-1 with TRBJ2-7, with unresolved D. The sample here was CD4+ or CD8+ T cells sorted from blood, taken in a trial of the OX40 agonist ivuxolimab. The CDR3 region is CASSQDSGRFQSSYEQYF. CDR3 in DNA: TGCGCCAGCAGCCAAGATAGTGGACGGTTCCAAAGCTCCTACGAGCAGTACTTC.